This T cell receptor beta chain stems from a study of control samples from healthy donors and cancer patients. This table comes from immunoSEQ multiplex PCR, and its TCRdb copy is limited to in-frame clones, with some not included. The sample carries some 120,000 clones, about 94% recorded once. CDR1 is MNHNS and CDR2 is SASEGT in the germline V gene. V lost 3 bases, J lost 6 bases, and 17 bases stayed unmatched. The CDR3 runs to 19 residues. The chain uses TRBV6-1 and TRBJ1-5; 10 nucleotides line up with TRBD1. The sequencing input was blood. The source is a man younger than 45 in good health. The CDR3: CASSELRDRGRQRGQPQHF. CDR3 bases: TGTGCCAGCAGTGAGCTTCGGGACAGGGGAAGGCAAAGGGGTCAGCCCCAGCATTTT.